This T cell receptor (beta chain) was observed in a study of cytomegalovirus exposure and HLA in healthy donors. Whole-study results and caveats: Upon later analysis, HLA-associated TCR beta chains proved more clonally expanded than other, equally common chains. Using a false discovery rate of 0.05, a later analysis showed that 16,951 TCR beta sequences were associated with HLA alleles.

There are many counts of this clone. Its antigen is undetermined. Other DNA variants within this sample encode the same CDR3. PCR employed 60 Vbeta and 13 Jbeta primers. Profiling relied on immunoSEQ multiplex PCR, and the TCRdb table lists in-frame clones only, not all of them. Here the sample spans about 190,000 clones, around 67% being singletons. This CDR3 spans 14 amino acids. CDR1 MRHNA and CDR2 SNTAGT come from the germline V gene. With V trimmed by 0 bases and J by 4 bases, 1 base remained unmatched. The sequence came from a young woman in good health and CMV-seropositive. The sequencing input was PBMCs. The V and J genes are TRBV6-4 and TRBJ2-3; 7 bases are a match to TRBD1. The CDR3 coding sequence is TGTGCCAGCAGTGACTCGCAGGGGGCAGATACGCAGTATTTT. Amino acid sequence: CASSDSQGADTQYF.